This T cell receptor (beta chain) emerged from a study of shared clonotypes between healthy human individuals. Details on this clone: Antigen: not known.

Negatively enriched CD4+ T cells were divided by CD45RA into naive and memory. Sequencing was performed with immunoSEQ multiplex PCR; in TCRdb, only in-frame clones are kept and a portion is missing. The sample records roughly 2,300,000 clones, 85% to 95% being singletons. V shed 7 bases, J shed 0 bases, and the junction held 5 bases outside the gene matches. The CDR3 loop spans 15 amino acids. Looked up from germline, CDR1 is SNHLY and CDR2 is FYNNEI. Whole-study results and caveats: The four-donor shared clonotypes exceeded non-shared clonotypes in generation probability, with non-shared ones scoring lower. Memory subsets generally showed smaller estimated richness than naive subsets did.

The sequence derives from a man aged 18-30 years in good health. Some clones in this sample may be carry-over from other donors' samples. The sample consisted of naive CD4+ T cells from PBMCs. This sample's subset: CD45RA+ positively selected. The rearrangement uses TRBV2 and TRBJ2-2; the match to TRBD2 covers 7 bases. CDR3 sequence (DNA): TGTGCCAGCAAAGGAGGGACTACGAACACCGGGGAGCTGTTTTTT. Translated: CASKGGTTNTGELFF.